The clone carrying this T cell receptor (beta chain) has a single count. What it recognizes is unknown. One junction end disagrees with the germline gene, perhaps due to a read error. The data derive from a study of cytomegalovirus exposure and HLA in healthy donors. General study results and limits: Information on immune exposure was restricted to one variable (CMV serostatus).

60 Vbeta and 13 Jbeta primers were used in PCR. Method: immunoSEQ multiplex PCR; TCRdb's copy keeps in-frame clones and lacks some. Among about 130,000 clones listed, 80% were seen once. The receptor's source is a man aged 25 to 40 in good health and CMV-seronegative. The sequenced sample consisted of PBMCs.

As DNA, the CDR3 is TGTGCCAGTAGTCTACGACAGAGCAATCAGCCCCAGAATTTT. Its translation is CASSLRQSNQPQNF. This chain links TRBV19 with TRBJ1-5; D is possibly TRBD1 (5 bases). The germline V gene has CDR1 LNHDA and CDR2 SQIVND (reference sequence). The CDR3 is 14 amino acids.